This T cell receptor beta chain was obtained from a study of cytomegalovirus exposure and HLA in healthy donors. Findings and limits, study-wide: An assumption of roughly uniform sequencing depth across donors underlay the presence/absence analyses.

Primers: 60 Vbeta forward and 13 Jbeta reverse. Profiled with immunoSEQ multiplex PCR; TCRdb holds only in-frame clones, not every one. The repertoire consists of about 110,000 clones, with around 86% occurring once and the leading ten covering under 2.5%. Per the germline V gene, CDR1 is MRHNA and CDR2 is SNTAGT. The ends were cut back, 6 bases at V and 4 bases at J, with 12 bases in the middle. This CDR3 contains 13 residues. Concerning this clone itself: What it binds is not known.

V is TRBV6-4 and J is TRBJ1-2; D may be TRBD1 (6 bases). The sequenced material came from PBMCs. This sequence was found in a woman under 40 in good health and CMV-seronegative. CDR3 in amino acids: CASRRTGSYGYTF. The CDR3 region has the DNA TGTGCCAGCAGAAGAACAGGGAGCTATGGCTACACCTTC.